The 27 T cell receptor beta chains below all came from one sample that was sequenced in a study of blood T cell repertoires in COVID-19. Data came from immunoSEQ multiplex PCR; TCRdb stores just in-frame clones and leaves some out. The sample lists roughly 140,000 clones, 84% seen once, with around 6.8% in the top ten. The sample comprised peripheral blood. These receptors were obtained from a human donor in a cohort sampled during active COVID-19.

The chain has TRBV7-3 and TRBJ1-1; 9 nucleotides line up with TRBD1. Trimming cost V 1 base and J 4 bases; bases outside gene matches: 4. This CDR3 has 15 amino acids. Germline V gene data show CDR1 as SGHTA and CDR2 as FQGTGA. The CDR3 coding sequence is TGTGCCAGCAGCTTAATACAGGGGGCGCTCACTGAAGCTTTCTTT. This translates into CASSLIQGALTEAFF.

The chain combines TRBV28 with TRBJ1-4; 7 bases align to TRBD1. The CDR3 contains 13 residues. CDR1 and CDR2 from the germline V gene are MDHEN and SYDVKM. The V and J ends lost 2 bases and 8 bases, in that order; junction bases with no gene match: 2. The CDR3: CASSLPTGEKLFF. CDR3 nucleotide sequence: TGTGCCAGCAGTTTACCGACAGGGGAAAAACTGTTTTTT.

V usage is TRBV19 and J usage is TRBJ2-7, with TRBD2 as a possible D gene (6 bases). The CDR3 is 15 amino acids. Looked up from germline, CDR1 is LNHDA and CDR2 is SQIVND (reference sequence). V lost 3 bases and J lost 0, with 12 bases in between. In DNA, the CDR3 is TGTGCCAGTAGTATCCGCGGGGCAACCTCCTACGAGCAGTACTTC. Amino acid sequence: CASSIRGATSYEQYF.

The CDR3 DNA reads as TGTGCCAGCTCACAGCGGACAGGGGCTACTAACTATGGCTACACCTTC. Its translation: CASSQRTGATNYGYTF. The rearrangement uses TRBV18 and TRBJ1-2; TRBD1 matches 9 bases. The germline gives CDR1 KGHSH, CDR2 LQKENI. This CDR3 has 16 residues. J lost 0 bases, V lost 4 bases, and 6 bases had no gene match.

The genes are TRBV28 and TRBJ1-1, with no clear D. Trimming left V 7 bases short and J 5 bases short, with 8 bases between. CDR3 length: 11 amino acids. Germline assignment: CDR1 MDHEN and CDR2 SYDVKM. This CDR3 reads CASTRLTEAFF. In DNA, the CDR3 is TGTGCCAGCACCAGACTGACTGAAGCTTTCTTT. The variable domain in full, with the rest retrieved from reference TRBV28 and TRBJ1-1, is DVKVTQSSRYLVKRTGEKVFLECVQDMDHENMFWYRQDPGLGLRLIYFSYDVKMKEKGDIPEGYSVSREKKERFSLILESASTNQTSMYLCASTRLTEAFFGQGTRLTVV.

The chain recombines TRBV7-3 with TRBJ2-1; 7 bases match TRBD2. V was clipped by 5 bases and J by 4 bases; unmatched bases: 5. Per the germline V gene, CDR1 is SGHTA and CDR2 is FQGTGA. This CDR3 region has 14 residues. The CDR3 sequence is CASSRLARYNEQFF. In DNA form, the CDR3 reads TGTGCCAGCAGCCGACTAGCACGGTACAATGAGCAGTTCTTC.

This clone is classed as medium-sized. The rearrangement joins TRBV18 to TRBJ1-2, with no clear D. This CDR3 is 13 amino acids long. Trimming left V 3 bases short and J 6 bases short, with 11 bases between. Germline V gene lookup returns CDR1 KGHSH and CDR2 LQKENI. DNA of the CDR3: TGTGCCAGCTCACCTCAACAGTACCATGGCTACACCTTC. Translating it yields CASSPQQYHGYTF.

This sequence joins TRBV18 and TRBJ2-7; 10 bases fit TRBD1. Germline lookup yields CDR1 KGHSH and CDR2 LQKENI. The junction had 10 bases not matched to a gene; V was cut back by 1 base and J by 7 bases. CDR3 length equals 16 residues. CDR3 bases: TGTGCCAGCTCACCACAGGTTTCGACAGGGGGCAGTGAGCAGTACTTC. Translating gives CASSPQVSTGGSEQYF.

The sample holds a few counts of this clone. The chain links TRBV6-2 or TRBV6-3 to TRBJ2-7, with a possible D match to TRBD2 (7 bases). The CDR3 has 15 amino acids. Between the trimmed V and J ends, which lost 4 bases and 3 bases, there was a span of 16 bases. The germline V gene encodes CDR1 MNHEY and CDR2 SVGEGT. CDR3 residues: CASSSSRGAHYEQYF. CDR3 coding DNA: TGTGCCAGCAGTTCTTCACGGGGGGCCCACTACGAGCAGTACTTC.

This clone was seen just once. The V and J genes are TRBV29-1 and TRBJ1-1; TRBD1 matches at 10 bases. Looked up from germline, CDR1 is SQVTM and CDR2 is ANQGSEA. V was pared by 3 bases and J by 4 bases, with 5 bases of the junction left unmatched. This CDR3 contains 14 residues. CDR3 nucleotide sequence: TGCAGCGTTGACGGGACAGGGGCGGCCACTGAAGCTTTCTTT. This gives the protein CSVDGTGAATEAFF.

The sample holds one count of this clone. CDR3 residues: CASSHDRGWYEQYF. The CDR3 DNA sequence: TGTGCCAGCAGCCACGACAGGGGTTGGTACGAGCAGTACTTC. J is TRBJ2-7 and V is TRBV3-1 (or the pseudogene TRBV3-2); TRBD1 matches at 8 bases. The V and J ends lost 3 bases and 4 bases, in that order; junction bases with no gene match: 5. Looked up from germline, CDR1 is LGHDT and CDR2 is YNNKEL (reference sequence). This CDR3 comprises 14 residues.

The V gene is TRBV5-5, the J gene TRBJ1-1, with D possibly matching TRBD1 (5 bases). The CDR3 is made up of 14 amino acids. CDR1 is SGHKS, CDR2 YYEKEE, per germline (reference sequence). V lost 3 bases and J lost 0, with 9 bases in between. Here the CDR3 DNA reads TGTGCCAGCAGCTCCAGGGCTTTGAACACTGAAGCTTTCTTT. Translating it yields CASSSRALNTEAFF.

The chain couples TRBV2 to TRBJ1-2, with TRBD1 identical over 8 bases. Germline V CDR1 and CDR2: SNHLY, FYNNEI. Unmatched junction bases numbered 2, after V lost 3 bases and J lost 2 bases. This CDR3 comprises 14 residues. In DNA form, the CDR3 reads TGTGCCAGCAGTGAGCGGACAGGGAACTATGGCTACACCTTC. Its translation is CASSERTGNYGYTF. The whole variable domain, remainder taken from reference TRBV2 and TRBJ1-2, is EPEVTQTPSHQVTQMGQEVILRCVPISNHLYFYWYRQILGQKVEFLVSFYNNEISEKSEIFDDQFSVERPDGSNFTLKIRSTKLEDSAMYFCASSERTGNYGYTFGSGTRLTVV.

This sequence joins TRBV6-5 and TRBJ2-7; D is perhaps TRBD2 (5 bases). Looked up from germline, CDR1 is MNHEY and CDR2 is SVGAGI. The CDR3 is 14 amino acids. Trimming cost V 5 bases and J 1 base, with 12 bases left between them. This CDR3 is CASSLRRTSYEQYF. The CDR3 DNA reads as TGTGCCAGCAGTCTTCGAAGGACTTCCTACGAGCAGTACTTC.

The chain recombines TRBV30 with TRBJ1-2; D possibly corresponds to TRBD1 (5 bases). The CDR3 loop spans 14 amino acids. V was cut by 2 bases and J by 3 bases, with 13 bases left in between. Germline V gives CDR1 GTSNPN, CDR2 SVGIG (reference sequence). The CDR3, as DNA: TGTGCCTGGAGTCCTCGACCGACAGACTATGGCTACACCTTC. Amino acids: CAWSPRPTDYGYTF.

V and J are TRBV19 and TRBJ2-2; D unclear. The CDR3 is made up of 13 amino acids. V was shortened by 0 bases and J by 6 bases, with 5 bases between the two germline ends. The V gene's germline CDR1 is LNHDA and CDR2 SQIVND (reference sequence). CDR3 residues: CASSIDSSGELFF. The CDR3 region has the DNA TGTGCCAGTAGTATAGATAGCTCCGGGGAGCTGTTTTTT.

The chain employs TRBV6-5 and TRBJ1-3; the match to TRBD1 covers 9 bases. In germline, CDR1 is MNHEY, CDR2 SVGAGI. The CDR3 spans 14 residues. Trimming removed 6 bases from V and 11 bases from J; junction bases left unmatched: 11. Here the CDR3 DNA reads TGTGCCAGCAGGCGGACAGGGGAAGTTAGGGCCATATATTTT. Its protein is CASRRTGEVRAIYF.

The chain employs TRBV5-6 and TRBJ2-3, with 9 bases identical to TRBD2. Per the germline V gene, CDR1 is SGHDT and CDR2 is YYEEEE. The J segment lost 5 bases and the V segment lost 7 bases, leaving 8 bases of the junction unmatched. The CDR3 runs 14 residues. The CDR3 protein is CASAGGPSIDTQYF. The CDR3 nucleotides read TGTGCCAGCGCGGGGGGGCCTTCCATAGATACGCAGTATTTT.

The chain couples TRBV5-1 to TRBJ2-3; 7 nucleotides line up with TRBD1. J gave up 5 bases and V 4 bases, and 13 bases lay outside the gene matches. CDR3 length equals 16 residues. Germline V gives CDR1 SGHRS, CDR2 YFSETQ. The CDR3 here is CASSPLLTGQGDTQYF. The CDR3 nucleotides read TGCGCCAGCAGCCCCCTCCTGACAGGGCAGGGAGATACGCAGTATTTT.

This chain joins TRBV5-6 and TRBJ2-5; D not certain. The germline V gene encodes CDR1 SGHDT and CDR2 YYEEEE. The length of the CDR3 is 15 residues. V lost 3 bases, J lost 1 base, and 13 bases lay in between. CDR3 residues: CASSSTPTVQETQYF. CDR3 bases: TGTGCCAGCAGCTCAACCCCGACTGTCCAAGAGACCCAGTACTTC.

The rearrangement uses TRBV3-1 (or the pseudogene TRBV3-2) and TRBJ2-3; D uncertain. This CDR3 is 16 amino acids long. Per the germline V gene, CDR1 is LGHDT and CDR2 is YNNKEL (reference sequence). The germline V and J ends were trimmed by 2 bases and 7 bases, with 19 bases remaining between them. The DNA of the CDR3 is TGTGCCAGCAGCCAACGCACTATCGAAGCCCACAATACGCAGTATTTT. Translation gives CASSQRTIEAHNTQYF.

This chain links TRBV3-1 (or the pseudogene TRBV3-2) with TRBJ2-7; 8 bases are a match to TRBD1. Per the germline V gene, CDR1 is LGHDT and CDR2 is YNNKEL (reference sequence). V gave up 6 bases and J gave up 5 bases; unmatched junction bases: 9. The CDR3 has 14 residues. CDR3 sequence: CASRHRGVKDEQYF. For the CDR3, the DNA is TGTGCCAGCAGACACAGGGGGGTTAAGGACGAGCAGTACTTC.

The chain recombines TRBV2 with TRBJ2-7; D remains unclear. Looked up from germline, CDR1 is SNHLY and CDR2 is FYNNEI. The CDR3 has 13 residues. V lost 6 bases, J lost 1 base, and 10 bases lay in between. The CDR3 loop reads CASRPRYSYEQYF. The CDR3 DNA is TGTGCCAGCAGGCCACGCTATTCCTACGAGCAGTACTTC.

This clone was recorded once. The gene calls are TRBV2 and TRBJ2-3; 9 nucleotides match TRBD1. This CDR3 is built from 15 residues. The germline V gene encodes CDR1 SNHLY and CDR2 FYNNEI. Unmatched junction bases numbered 4, after V lost 5 bases and J lost 1 base. CDR3 sequence: CASSPGQGGTDTQYF. CDR3 DNA sequence: TGTGCCAGCAGTCCGGGACAGGGAGGCACAGATACGCAGTATTTT.

The V gene is TRBV28, the J gene TRBJ2-3, with D uncertain. V lost 6 bases to trimming and J lost 0 bases, with 7 bases between them. Germline CDR1 and CDR2: MDHEN and SYDVKM. This CDR3 comprises 13 residues. CDR3 region: CASRFRSTDTQYF. The CDR3 DNA follows: TGTGCCAGCAGGTTCAGGAGCACAGATACGCAGTATTTT.

The chain recombines TRBV7-9 with TRBJ2-7; 10 bases line up with TRBD2. V lost 5 bases and J lost 1; bases outside the gene matches: 14. The CDR3 consists of 18 residues. CDR1 is SEHNR and CDR2 is FQNEAQ in the germline V gene (reference sequence). CDR3 loop: CASSLWGLAGVRSYEQYF. In nucleotides, the CDR3 is TGTGCCAGCAGCCTCTGGGGGCTAGCGGGGGTAAGATCCTACGAGCAGTACTTC.

The chain uses TRBV7-2 and TRBJ1-4; D call uncertain. Trimming removed 3 bases at V and 6 bases at J, with 11 bases between. CDR1 and CDR2 from the germline V gene are SGHTA and FQGNSA. There are 14 residues in the CDR3. CDR3: CASSFPGSDEKLFF. CDR3 in DNA: TGTGCCAGCAGCTTTCCGGGGTCGGATGAAAAACTGTTTTTT. The full variable domain, with the rest looked up from reference TRBV7-2 and TRBJ1-4, is GAGVSQSPSNKVTEKGKDVELRCDPISGHTALYWYRQSLGQGLEFLIYFQGNSAPDKSGLPSDRFSAERTGGSVSTLTIQRTQQEDSAVYLCASSFPGSDEKLFFGSGTQLSVL.